The 31 T cell receptor beta chains below all came from one sample that was sequenced in a study of T-cell memory formation after mild COVID-19. Via MiXCR, TCRdb re-called the 5' RACE reads, giving one row per CDR3 protein. The sample has 400,000 to 500,000 distinct CDR3 sequences; around 20% are singletons. The sequenced sample was PBMCs or a T cell subset sorted from them (not recorded which). These receptors were obtained from an adult woman who had mild COVID-19 (a few samples of this study predate the infection). Cell type and time point are not known.

The sample holds a few counts of this clonotype. This chain uses TRBV12-3 or TRBV12-4 with TRBJ2-3; 13 bases match TRBD2. Trimming at V came to 7 bases and at J to 0 bases, leaving 7 bases not matched to a gene. CDR3 length: 17 residues. In DNA form, the CDR3 reads TGTGCCAGCACTGAGGGACTAGCGGGGATCAGCACAGATACGCAGTATTTT. This encodes CASTEGLAGISTDTQYF.

V usage is TRBV7-3 and J usage is TRBJ1-1; D possibly corresponds to TRBD1 (5 bases). CDR3 length equals 14 residues. Between the trimmed V and J ends, which lost 4 bases and 0 bases, there was a span of 9 bases. Germline-derived CDR1 and CDR2 are SGHTA and FQGTGA. The CDR3 loop reads CASSYQGMNTEAFF. The DNA of the CDR3 is TGTGCCAGCAGCTACCAGGGTATGAACACTGAAGCTTTCTTT.

The V gene is TRBV24-1, the J gene TRBJ1-3, with a possible D match to TRBD1 (6 bases). Germline assignment: CDR1 KGHDR and CDR2 SFDVKD. Trimming took off 4 bases at V and 4 bases at J, with 10 bases between the two ends. This CDR3 contains 14 residues. This chain's CDR3 is CATSETGRGNTIYF. The DNA of the CDR3 is TGTGCCACCAGTGAGACAGGAAGAGGAAACACCATATATTTT.

Only a few counts were recorded for this clonotype. J is TRBJ2-7 and V is TRBV6-6; a weak D match, TRBD1 (5 bases). Germline V CDR1 and CDR2: MNHNY, SVGAGI (reference sequence). This CDR3 is 14 amino acids long. The germline V and J ends were trimmed by 0 bases and 3 bases, with 9 bases remaining between them. The CDR3 loop reads CASSYSNQGYEQYF. The CDR3 region has the DNA TGTGCCAGCAGTTACTCGAATCAGGGCTACGAGCAGTACTTC.

J is TRBJ1-5 and V is TRBV12-3 or TRBV12-4, with TRBD1 as a possible D gene (5 bases). Between the trimmed V and J ends, which lost 3 bases and 0 bases, there was a span of 18 bases. This CDR3 is 18 amino acids long. The CDR3 here is CASSFGVEVRGSNQPQHF. CDR3 nucleotides: TGTGCCAGCAGTTTTGGGGTAGAGGTGAGGGGTAGCAATCAGCCCCAGCATTTT.

This rearrangement joins TRBV6-5 to TRBJ2-3; 8 bases align to TRBD2. The CDR3 length is 15 residues. J was trimmed by 0 bases and V by 2 bases; bases with no gene match: 1. Germline V gene data show CDR1 as MNHEY and CDR2 as SVGAGI. In DNA form, the CDR3 reads TGTGCCAGCAGTTACGGCGGGAGGAGCACAGATACGCAGTATTTT. Encoded protein: CASSYGGRSTDTQYF.

Only a few counts were recorded for this clonotype. The J gene is TRBJ2-2, the V gene TRBV7-3, with TRBD1 matching over 10 bases. Germline V lookup: CDR1 SGHTA, CDR2 FQGTGA. The CDR3 contains 15 residues. The J segment lost 7 bases and the V segment lost 4 bases, leaving 6 bases of the junction unmatched. The DNA for the CDR3 is TGTGCCAGCAGCTCAGGGACAGGGGTTTTCGGGGAGCTGTTTTTT. This encodes CASSSGTGVFGELFF.

This clonotype was counted between two and nine times. J is TRBJ1-1 and V is TRBV21-1. TRBV21-1 is termed a pseudogene. The CDR3 is 13 residues long. The CDR3 region has the DNA TGTGCCAACCACAGGGCTTTGAACACTGAAGCTTTCTTT. Protein product: CANHRALNTEAFF.

This clonotype turned up a few times. This chain links TRBV30 with TRBJ1-5; D unclear. CDR3 size: 13 residues. V was shortened by 1 base and J by 2 bases, with 6 bases between the two germline ends. Germline assignment: CDR1 GTSNPN and CDR2 SVGIG (reference sequence). Written as DNA, the CDR3 is TGTGCCTGGAGTGACCGAGGCAATCAGCCCCAGCATTTT. Amino acids: CAWSDRGNQPQHF.

This clonotype was observed at least ten times. The chain is built from TRBV9 and TRBJ2-7; 10 bases line up with TRBD1. The CDR3 extends over 13 amino acids. The V and J ends lost 3 bases and 3 bases, in that order; junction bases with no gene match: 0. Germline values: CDR1 SGDLS, CDR2 YYNGEE. Written as DNA, the CDR3 is TGTGCCAGCAGCGGGGACAGGGGCTACGAGCAGTACTTC. It encodes CASSGDRGYEQYF.

This clonotype was seen a handful of times. The J gene is TRBJ1-2, the V gene TRBV7-2; D uncertain. V shed 1 base and J shed 0 bases, with 9 bases lying between them. This CDR3 has 15 amino acids. Germline CDR1 reads SGHTA; CDR2 reads FQGNSA. The CDR3 DNA sequence: TGTGCCAGCAGCTTAGTAGGAGAGGCTAACTATGGCTACACCTTC. It encodes CASSLVGEANYGYTF.

This clonotype was counted a few times. The chain uses TRBV12-3 or TRBV12-4 and TRBJ1-2, with no clear D. The CDR3 extends over 15 amino acids. Trimming pared 1 base from V and 0 bases from J, leaving 9 bases between. In DNA form, the CDR3 reads TGTGCCAGCAGTTTAGTGGGCGCGACTAACTATGGCTACACCTTC. It codes for CASSLVGATNYGYTF.

This clonotype was observed at least ten times. CDR3 DNA: TGTGCCAGCATCTTACAGGGGGCGTCCAAAAACATTCAGTACTTC. Translating gives CASILQGASKNIQYF. The chain recombines TRBV2 with TRBJ2-4, with TRBD1 identical over 9 bases. The CDR3 totals 15 residues. CDR1 and CDR2 (germline): SNHLY, FYNNEI. V lost 7 bases to trimming and J lost 2 bases; unmatched junction nucleotides: 6.

The V call is TRBV5-5, the J call TRBJ2-2, with D perhaps matching TRBD2 (5 bases). Deletions cut 4 bases from V and 6 bases from J, with 10 bases between. The V gene's germline CDR1 is SGHKS and CDR2 YYEKEE (reference sequence). This CDR3 contains 13 residues. CDR3 in DNA: TGTGCCAGCAGCCGGACTGTGGCCGGGGAGCTGTTTTTT. Amino acids: CASSRTVAGELFF.

The table lists this clonotype with many counts. The J gene is TRBJ2-1, the V gene TRBV5-1, with 7 bases fitting TRBD2. In germline, CDR1 is SGHRS, CDR2 YFSETQ. There are 16 residues in the CDR3. J lost 6 bases, V lost 0 bases, and 9 bases had no gene match. CDR3 DNA: TGCGCCAGCAGCTTGGTAGGACTAGACCCAAGCAATGAGCAGTTCTTC. The encoded protein is CASSLVGLDPSNEQFF.

This chain uses TRBV14 with TRBJ1-6, with 9 bases matching TRBD1. With V trimmed by 4 bases and J by 10 bases, 14 bases remained unmatched. Germline V gene lookup returns CDR1 SGHDN and CDR2 FVKESK. CDR3 length equals 17 residues. CDR3 sequence reads: CASSPTGGRWVKSPLHF. The CDR3 nucleotides are TGTGCCAGCAGCCCTACAGGGGGCCGATGGGTTAAATCACCCCTCCACTTT.

The V gene is TRBV4-3, the J gene TRBJ1-2; tentative D call: TRBD1 (6 bases). This CDR3 is 16 amino acids long. The germline CDR1 and CDR2 sequences are LGHNA and YSLEER. Between the trimmed V and J ends, which lost 3 bases and 0 bases, there was a span of 14 bases. The CDR3 loop reads CASSHDRRSTNYGYTF. Written as DNA, the CDR3 is TGCGCCAGCAGCCACGACAGGCGTTCTACTAACTATGGCTACACCTTC.

CDR3 DNA: TGCAGTGCCCTGGGACAAGCCGGTATCCAGCCCCAGCATTTT. Translated: CSALGQAGIQPQHF. The V gene is TRBV20-1, the J gene TRBJ1-5; TRBD1 is a possible D gene (6 bases). With 6 bases removed from V and 7 bases from J, the gap between germline ends came to 19 bases. The CDR3 has 14 amino acids. CDR1 is DFQATT and CDR2 is SNEGSKA in the germline V gene (reference sequence).

This chain joins TRBV29-1 and TRBJ2-3, with D uncertain. There are 11 residues in the CDR3. The germline V gene has CDR1 SQVTM and CDR2 ANQGSEA. The germline V and J ends were trimmed by 2 bases and 9 bases, with 9 bases remaining between them. Here the CDR3 DNA reads TGCAGCGTTGAAAGGCTGGGGACGCAGTATTTT. Amino acids: CSVERLGTQYF.

V and J are TRBV24-1 and TRBJ1-2; D possibly corresponds to TRBD1 (5 bases). CDR1 and CDR2 (germline): KGHDR, SFDVKD. The CDR3 length is 13 residues. Trimming removed 2 bases at V and 7 bases at J, with 10 bases between. The CDR3 bases are TGTGCCACCAGTGATTCTCAGGGCGGTGGCTACACCTTC. Protein product: CATSDSQGGGYTF.

The chain couples TRBV12-3 or TRBV12-4 to TRBJ2-1, with D tentatively TRBD2 (5 bases). The CDR3 loop spans 14 amino acids. V gave up 5 bases and J gave up 10 bases, with 18 bases separating them. Here the CDR3 reads CASSPWDKAEEQFF. The CDR3 coding sequence is TGTGCCAGCAGTCCCTGGGATAAAGCGGAGGAGCAGTTCTTC.

The chain recombines TRBV6-1 with TRBJ2-5; D might be TRBD2 (5 bases). Germline loops: CDR1 MNHNS, CDR2 SASEGT. The germline V and J ends were trimmed by 6 bases and 3 bases, with 20 bases remaining between them. This CDR3 is 16 amino acids long. The CDR3 loop reads CASRVEDLSPKETQYF. The CDR3 DNA follows: TGTGCCAGCAGGGTCGAGGACTTAAGTCCCAAAGAGACCCAGTACTTC.

This clonotype was seen a few times. The V gene is TRBV3-1, the J gene TRBJ1-2; TRBD1 agrees at 8 bases. Trimming at V came to 2 bases and at J to 8 bases, leaving 7 bases not matched to a gene. CDR1 and CDR2 from the germline V gene are LGHDT and YNNKEL (reference sequence). The CDR3 sequence is 14 residues long. Here the CDR3 reads CASSQPGQGVGYTF. CDR3 in DNA: TGTGCCAGCAGCCAACCCGGACAGGGAGTAGGCTACACCTTC.

The chain has TRBV2 and TRBJ2-3, with 8 bases aligning to TRBD1. J lost 2 bases, V lost 7 bases, and 5 bases had no gene match. The CDR3 contains 14 residues. Germline CDR1 and CDR2: SNHLY and FYNNEI. The CDR3 here is CASTRGLLTDTQYF. In DNA, the CDR3 is TGTGCCAGCACCAGGGGGCTCCTCACAGATACGCAGTATTTT.

This clonotype was seen more than once but under ten times. The chain couples TRBV12-3 or TRBV12-4 to TRBJ2-3, with 8 bases fitting TRBD1. There are 15 residues in the CDR3. J gave up 8 bases and V 2 bases, and 9 bases lay outside the gene matches. This CDR3 reads CASSLSDRAPGTQYF. CDR3 in DNA: TGTGCCAGCAGTTTATCGGACAGGGCCCCCGGTACGCAGTATTTT.

This clonotype was counted a few times. The rearrangement joins TRBV7-9 to TRBJ1-2; 7 bases map to TRBD1. This CDR3 region has 15 residues. Germline V gene data show CDR1 as SEHNR and CDR2 as FQNEAQ (reference sequence). V dropped 5 bases and J dropped 4; count of bases not matched to a gene: 10. The CDR3 bases are TGTGCCAGCAGCCCCGGTGATCCAGGGGGCTATGGCTACACCTTC. It specifies CASSPGDPGGYGYTF.

The chain has TRBV5-5 and TRBJ1-6; 10 nucleotides align to TRBD1. The junction had 4 bases not matched to a gene; V was cut back by 3 bases and J by 7 bases. In germline, CDR1 is SGHKS, CDR2 YYEKEE (reference sequence). The CDR3 totals 15 residues. CDR3 loop: CASSYGTGANSPLHF. The CDR3 nucleotides read TGTGCCAGCAGCTACGGGACAGGGGCGAATTCACCCCTCCACTTT.

The chain uses TRBV23-1 and TRBJ2-1, with 8 bases that match TRBD2. TRBV23-1 is noted as an ORF with a role that remains uncertain. The V gene end was trimmed by 4 bases and the J gene end by 8 bases; junction bases not matched to a gene: 7. The CDR3 covers 14 residues. CDR3 sequence reads: CASSRGTSVYEQFF. The CDR3, as DNA: TGCGCCAGCAGTCGGGGGACTAGTGTTTATGAGCAGTTCTTC.

The chain employs TRBV30 and TRBJ1-5, with 7 bases aligning to TRBD1. The germline V gene encodes CDR1 GTSNPN and CDR2 SVGIG (reference sequence). The CDR3 has 13 amino acids. V was pared by 3 bases and J by 4 bases, with 3 bases of the junction left unmatched. For the CDR3, the DNA is TGTGCCTGGAGCCGGACAGGTAATCAGCCCCAGCATTTT. Its translation: CAWSRTGNQPQHF.

This chain connects TRBV5-5 to TRBJ2-3, with 8 nucleotides matching TRBD2. Germline V gives CDR1 SGHKS, CDR2 YYEKEE (reference sequence). The CDR3 consists of 16 residues. After removal of 4 bases from V and 1 base from J, the junction contained 8 bases not matched to a gene. The CDR3 loop reads CASSPFLAGRTDTQYF. CDR3 bases: TGTGCCAGCAGCCCCTTTTTAGCGGGGCGCACAGATACGCAGTATTTT.

This clonotype has just a few counts. The V and J genes are TRBV7-9 and TRBJ1-1; 10 bases are shared with TRBD1. CDR3 length equals 17 residues. Germline loops: CDR1 SEHNR, CDR2 FQNEAQ (reference sequence). J gave up 2 bases and V 3 bases, and 9 bases lay outside the gene matches. The CDR3 DNA reads as TGTGCCAGCAGCTTTCCCGGGACAGGGGATATCAACACTGAAGCTTTCTTT. Translating it yields CASSFPGTGDINTEAFF.